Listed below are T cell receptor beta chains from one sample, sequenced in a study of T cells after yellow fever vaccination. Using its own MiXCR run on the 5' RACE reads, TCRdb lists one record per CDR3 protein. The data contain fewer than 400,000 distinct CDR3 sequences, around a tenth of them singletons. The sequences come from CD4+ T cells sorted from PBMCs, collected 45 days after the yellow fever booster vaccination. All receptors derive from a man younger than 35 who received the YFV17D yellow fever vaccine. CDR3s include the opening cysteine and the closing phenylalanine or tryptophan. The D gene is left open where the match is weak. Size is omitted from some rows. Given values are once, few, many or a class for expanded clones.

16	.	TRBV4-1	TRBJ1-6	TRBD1	CASSYMGTGTNSPLHF	TGCGCCAGCAGCTATATGGGGACAGGGACAAATTCACCCCTCCACTTT
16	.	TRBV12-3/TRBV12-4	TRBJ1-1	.	CASSRIPEGSSTEAFF	TGTGCCAGCAGTCGTATCCCCGAGGGGTCGAGCACTGAAGCTTTCTTT
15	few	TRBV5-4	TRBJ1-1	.	CASSLYRRTGSEAFF	TGTGCCAGCAGCCTTTATCGACGGACGGGGTCTGAAGCTTTCTTT
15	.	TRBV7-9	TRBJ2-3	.	CASSPGGRSTDTQYF	TGTGCCAGCAGCCCCGGGGGGCGAAGCACAGATACGCAGTATTTT
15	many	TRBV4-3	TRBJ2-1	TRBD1	CASSQSDRGRNEQFF	TGCGCCAGCAGCCAGAGCGACAGGGGTAGGAATGAGCAGTTCTTC
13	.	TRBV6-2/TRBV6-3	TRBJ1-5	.	CASSYPGQQPQHF	TGTGCCAGCAGTTACCCAGGCCAACAGCCCCAGCATTTT
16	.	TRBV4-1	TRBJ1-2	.	CASSQGSFGANYGYTF	TGCGCCAGCAGCCAAGGGTCGTTTGGAGCTAACTATGGCTACACCTTC
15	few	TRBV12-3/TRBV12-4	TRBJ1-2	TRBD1	CASSFQGAAGYGYTF	TGTGCCAGCAGTTTCCAGGGGGCCGCGGGCTATGGCTACACCTTC
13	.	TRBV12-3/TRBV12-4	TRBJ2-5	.	CASSLVDSETQYF	TGTGCCAGCAGTTTAGTGGATTCGGAGACCCAGTACTTC
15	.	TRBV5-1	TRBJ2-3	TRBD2	CASRPPGGATDTQYF	TGCGCCAGCAGGCCCCCGGGGGGGGCCACAGATACGCAGTATTTT
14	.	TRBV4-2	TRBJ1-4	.	CASSQETGREKLFF	TGTGCCAGCAGCCAAGAGACAGGAAGGGAAAAACTGTTTTTT
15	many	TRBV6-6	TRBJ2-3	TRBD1	CASSNWGQGPPLLYF	TGTGCCAGCAGTAACTGGGGACAGGGACCCCCGCTCCTGTATTTT
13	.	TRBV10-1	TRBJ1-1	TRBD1	CASRETTGAEAFF	TGCGCCAGCAGGGAAACTACAGGGGCTGAAGCTTTCTTT
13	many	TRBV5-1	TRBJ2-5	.	CASQEGAAETQYF	TGCGCCAGTCAGGAGGGGGCGGCTGAGACCCAGTACTTC
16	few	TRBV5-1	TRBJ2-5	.	CASAPWRGGNQETQYF	TGCGCCAGTGCTCCCTGGCGGGGTGGAAATCAAGAGACCCAGTACTTC
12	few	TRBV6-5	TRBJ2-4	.	CASRGGENIQYF	TGTGCCAGCCGAGGCGGGGAAAACATTCAGTACTTC
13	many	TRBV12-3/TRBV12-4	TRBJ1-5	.	CASSLRGREPQHF	TGTGCCAGCAGTTTAAGGGGAAGGGAGCCCCAGCATTTT
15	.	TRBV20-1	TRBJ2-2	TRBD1	CSARSRGPNTGELFF	TGCAGTGCTAGGAGCAGGGGGCCGAACACCGGGGAGCTGTTTTTT
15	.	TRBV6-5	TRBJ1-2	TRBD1	CASSPGTGLTYGYTF	TGTGCCAGCAGTCCAGGGACAGGGCTAACCTATGGCTACACCTTC
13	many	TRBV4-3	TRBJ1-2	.	CASSQDRGRGYTF	TGCGCCAGCAGCCAAGATCGGGGAAGAGGCTACACCTTC
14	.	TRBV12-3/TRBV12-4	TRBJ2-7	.	CASSLNGQAYEQYF	TGTGCCAGCAGTTTGAACGGTCAGGCTTACGAGCAGTACTTC
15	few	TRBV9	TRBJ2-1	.	CASSGSGRSHNEQFF	TGTGCCAGCAGCGGTAGCGGCCGATCCCACAATGAGCAGTTCTTC